The clone carrying this T cell receptor beta chain was detected only once. In germline, CDR1 is ENHRY, CDR2 SYGVKD. The CDR3 extends over 18 amino acids. Unmatched junction bases numbered 11, after V lost 4 bases and J lost 0 bases. The record originates from a study of blood T cell repertoires in COVID-19. Study information: Acute-phase and convalescent COVID-19 samples originated in the United States, Italy and Spain. From T cells, B-cell-depleted T cells, or PBMCs came the material, which was cDNA or gDNA.

The data were produced by immunoSEQ multiplex PCR, yet TCRdb's version contains in-frame clones alone and is incomplete. Of 320,000 or so clones in the sample, about 90% are singletons; the top ten hold over 0.8%. The participants were between roughly 18 and 100 years old and came from under 25 US areas. Participants were placed into cohorts based on the clinical history they reported. V is TRBV10-3 and J is TRBJ1-5, with 8 bases that match TRBD1. Specimen: PBMCs or T cells enriched from blood (not recorded which). The clonotype was recovered from a woman in her thirties who had recovered from COVID-19. CDR3 bases: TGTGCCATCAGTGCCTCGGGGACAGGTGGGGCTAGCAATCAGCCCCAGCATTTT. Its translation is CAISASGTGGASNQPQHF.